One sample yielded the 29 T cell receptor beta chains listed below, sequenced in a study of vaccination and CD4 T cells after COVID-19. The antigens these receptors bind are not known. Treatment here: roughly 11-day PBMC culture with coronavirus spike peptide pools or control peptides (ViraFEST assay). According to the study, CD4+ T cells from the unexposed donor were gathered ahead of the COVID-19 pandemic (2011-2018). Researchers used the Oncomine TCR Beta short-read assay to sequence DNA from cultured CD4+ T cells. From CD4+ T cells that had been cultured, genomic DNA was extracted. TCRdb used MiXCR to reprocess the PCR reads, holding one entry per CDR3 protein. The sample gives some 10,000 distinct CDR3 sequences, under 35% of which show up once; around 21% is in the top ten. Sequenced input: CD4+ T cells from blood, cultured in vitro. The receptor set was obtained from a human donor in good health.

This clonotype turned up a few times. The CDR3 reads CATSGAGIYEQYF. As DNA, the CDR3 is TGTGCCACCAGTGGGGCAGGGATCTACGAGCAGTACTTC. This chain uses TRBV24-1 with TRBJ2-7; possible D gene TRBD1, 5 bases. V was cut by 5 bases and J by 3 bases, with 10 bases left in between. This CDR3 has 13 residues. CDR1 KGHDR and CDR2 SFDVKD come from the germline V gene.

For the CDR3, the DNA is TGCAGTGCTAGTGGCCTCGGGGGAAACACCATATATTTT. As protein: CSASGLGGNTIYF. The gene calls are TRBV20-1 and TRBJ1-3; no firm D call. In germline, CDR1 is DFQATT, CDR2 SNEGSKA (reference sequence). This CDR3 comprises 13 residues. Trimming shortened V by 3 bases and J by 4 bases, and 10 bases separated the two germline ends.

A few counts support this clonotype. The chain combines TRBV19 with TRBJ2-1; D is perhaps TRBD1 or TRBD2 (7 bases each). Looked up from germline, CDR1 is LNHDA and CDR2 is SQIVND (reference sequence). The germline V and J ends were trimmed by 4 bases and 6 bases, with 13 bases remaining between them. This CDR3 has 14 residues. CDR3: CASSRGRGGNEQFF. The CDR3 DNA follows: TGTGCCAGTAGTAGGGGCAGGGGGGGCAATGAGCAGTTCTTC.

This clonotype was detected only a few times. V is TRBV28 and J is TRBJ2-5, with TRBD1 as a possible D gene (5 bases). CDR3 length equals 14 residues. Deletions cut 4 bases from V and 2 bases from J, with 11 bases between. Looked up from germline, CDR1 is MDHEN and CDR2 is SYDVKM. The CDR3 here is CASSSGSTQETQYF. CDR3 DNA: TGTGCCAGCAGTTCAGGGTCAACTCAAGAGACCCAGTACTTC.

The chain combines TRBV2 with TRBJ1-2; D is uncertain. The germline CDR1 and CDR2 sequences are SNHLY and FYNNEI. V lost 8 bases to trimming and J lost 2 bases, with 15 bases between them. The length of the CDR3 is 14 residues. The CDR3 DNA reads TGTGCCAGCGCGAGTCATTTGATCAACTATGGCTACACCTTC. This encodes CASASHLINYGYTF.

This clonotype was seen a handful of times. J is TRBJ1-3 and V is TRBV6-1; a weak D match, TRBD1 (6 bases). CDR1 MNHNS and CDR2 SASEGT come from the germline V gene. Trimming pared 8 bases from V and 10 bases from J, leaving 21 bases between. The CDR3 is 14 amino acids. This chain's CDR3 is CASRNGTPLGTIYF. The CDR3 nucleotides read TGTGCCAGCCGCAATGGGACACCCCTTGGGACCATATATTTT.

The chain couples TRBV20-1 to TRBJ1-6, with D possibly being TRBD1 (6 bases). The V end was cut by 1 base, the J end by 5 bases, with 15 bases between. Looked up from germline, CDR1 is DFQATT and CDR2 is SNEGSKA (reference sequence). CDR3 length equals 16 residues. The CDR3 region is CSARGGGRRDNSPLHF. Here the CDR3 DNA reads TGCAGTGCTAGAGGGGGGGGGCGGCGGGATAATTCACCCCTCCACTTT.

The chain recombines TRBV9 with TRBJ2-1; tentative D call: TRBD2 (5 bases). The germline V gene has CDR1 SGDLS and CDR2 YYNGEE. The CDR3 covers 13 residues. The V end lost 4 bases, the J end lost 7 bases, and 12 bases lay between the germline ends. The CDR3 region is CASSPRPGNEQFF. The CDR3 region has the DNA TGTGCCAGCAGCCCCAGGCCGGGGAATGAGCAGTTCTTC.

V is TRBV20-1 and J is TRBJ2-3, with 9 bases identical to TRBD2. The CDR3 loop spans 15 amino acids. V trimming: 4 bases; J trimming: 6 bases; junction bases outside the gene matches: 11. The germline gives CDR1 DFQATT, CDR2 SNEGSKA (reference sequence). This chain's CDR3 is CSAIVASGTRDTQYF. The DNA of the CDR3 is TGCAGTGCTATAGTGGCTAGCGGGACCCGGGATACGCAGTATTTT.

The chain couples TRBV4-1 to TRBJ2-7, with 9 bases fitting TRBD1. This CDR3 contains 14 residues. Germline CDR1 and CDR2: MGHRA and YSYEKL. V trimming: 3 bases; J trimming: 5 bases; junction bases outside the gene matches: 5. The DNA of the CDR3 is TGCGCCAGCAGCCACGGACAGGGGCCGCACGAGCAGTACTTC. Protein sequence: CASSHGQGPHEQYF.

This clonotype is classed as medium-sized. The chain carries TRBV7-2 and TRBJ2-3; tentatively, D is TRBD2 (5 bases). Germline values: CDR1 SGHTA, CDR2 FQGNSA. The CDR3 sequence is 12 residues long. V was pared by 8 bases and J by 4 bases, with 10 bases between. This CDR3 is CASERVSDTQYF. In DNA form, the CDR3 reads TGTGCCAGCGAGAGGGTTTCAGATACGCAGTATTTT.

The chain has TRBV19 and TRBJ2-6; D unresolved. Trimming took 7 bases from V and 0 from J, leaving 10 bases between them. Germline CDR1 LNHDA, CDR2 SQIVND (reference sequence). The CDR3 is 15 residues long. CDR3 coding DNA: TGTGCCAGTACCCTAGGAATCTCTGGGGCCAACGTCCTGACTTTC. As protein: CASTLGISGANVLTF.

J is TRBJ2-3 and V is TRBV6-1; 7 bases are shared with TRBD2. This CDR3 has 14 residues. Per the germline V gene, CDR1 is MNHNS and CDR2 is SASEGT. V gave up 7 bases and J gave up 3 bases; unmatched junction bases: 7. The CDR3 sequence: CASKLPGGTDTQYF. The CDR3 DNA reads as TGTGCCAGCAAACTACCGGGGGGAACAGATACGCAGTATTTT.

V gene TRBV12-3 or TRBV12-4 combines with J gene TRBJ1-5; no clear D. V shed 2 bases and J shed 6 bases, with 8 bases lying between them. CDR3 length: 13 amino acids. CDR3 loop: CASSLRVGQPQHF. For the CDR3, the DNA is TGTGCCAGCAGTTTAAGGGTAGGTCAGCCCCAGCATTTT.

The table lists this clonotype with a few counts. The V call is TRBV6-1, the J call TRBJ1-1, with 7 positions matching TRBD1. Germline V lookup: CDR1 MNHNS, CDR2 SASEGT. The J segment lost 4 bases and the V segment lost 6 bases, leaving 11 bases of the junction unmatched. This CDR3 region has 15 residues. In nucleotides, the CDR3 is TGTGCCAGCAGAGGTAACAGGGGTTACGGCACTGAAGCTTTCTTT. Translation gives CASRGNRGYGTEAFF.

This rearrangement joins TRBV28 to TRBJ2-1; 7 positions agree with TRBD1. The CDR3 is made up of 13 amino acids. J gave up 8 bases and V 7 bases, and 8 bases lay outside the gene matches. Germline-derived CDR1 and CDR2 are MDHEN and SYDVKM. CDR3 DNA: TGTGCCAGCAAGGGGACAGCCTTCGATGAGCAGTTCTTC. It encodes CASKGTAFDEQFF.

In this sample, this clonotype turned up once. This chain links TRBV9 with TRBJ1-6; D is ambiguous. With 0 bases removed from V and 10 bases from J, the gap between germline ends came to 17 bases. The germline CDR1 and CDR2 sequences are SGDLS and YYNGEE. There are 16 residues in the CDR3. CDR3 amino acids: CASSVAEGNIGSPLHF. The CDR3 DNA reads as TGTGCCAGCAGCGTAGCCGAGGGAAATATAGGGTCACCCCTCCACTTT.

The chain links TRBV12-3 or TRBV12-4 to TRBJ2-5, with a tentative D call TRBD2 (6 bases). Trimming shortened V by 4 bases and J by 9 bases, and 21 bases separated the two germline ends. The CDR3 covers 15 residues. CDR3 DNA: TGTGCCAGCAGTTCGAGTGATAGCGGTTTAGGGGCCCAGTACTTC. Translation: CASSSSDSGLGAQYF.

The rearrangement links TRBV6-2 or TRBV6-3 to TRBJ2-7, with 8 bases that match TRBD2. CDR1 MNHEY and CDR2 SVGEGT come from the germline V gene. V dropped 6 bases and J dropped 2; count of bases not matched to a gene: 15. CDR3 length equals 17 residues. The CDR3 is CASSPSRTSGPPYEQYF. CDR3 DNA: TGTGCCAGCAGCCCATCCCGTACTAGCGGACCACCCTACGAGCAGTACTTC.

This clonotype was detected a few times. The chain links TRBV7-3 to TRBJ2-6, with a possible D match to TRBD2 (6 bases). Trimming removed 1 base from V and 3 bases from J, with 7 bases in between. CDR3 length: 15 residues. Germline values: CDR1 SGHTA, CDR2 FQGTGA. CDR3 sequence (DNA): TGTGCCAGCAGCTTAATGGGAGGTGGGGCCAACGTCCTGACTTTC. It is translated as CASSLMGGGANVLTF.

By share, this clonotype ranks as medium-sized (0.01 to 0.1%). This sequence joins TRBV27 and TRBJ2-5; TRBD1 aligns across 9 bases. J was trimmed by 5 bases and V by 6 bases; bases with no gene match: 4. CDR3 size: 13 residues. Germline V CDR1 and CDR2: MNHEY, SMNVEV (reference sequence). The CDR3 protein is CASSHRGQETQYF. The CDR3, as DNA: TGTGCCAGCAGCCACAGGGGGCAGGAGACCCAGTACTTC.

The rearrangement uses TRBV19 and TRBJ2-1; TRBD2 matches 8 bases. Germline V gene lookup returns CDR1 LNHDA and CDR2 SQIVND (reference sequence). V dropped 4 bases and J dropped 1; count of bases not matched to a gene: 0. The CDR3 length is 14 residues. The DNA of the CDR3 is TGTGCCAGTAGTAGCGGGAGGTCCTACAATGAGCAGTTCTTC. Protein sequence: CASSSGRSYNEQFF.

This clonotype was detected a few times. The chain uses TRBV7-6 and TRBJ2-2; 8 bases match TRBD1. Looked up from germline, CDR1 is SGHVS and CDR2 is FNYEAQ. This CDR3 has 18 residues. The V gene end was trimmed by 5 bases and the J gene end by 6 bases; junction bases not matched to a gene: 17. CDR3 region: CASSPTAQGASWAGELFF. For the CDR3, the DNA is TGTGCCAGCAGCCCAACAGCCCAGGGGGCGAGTTGGGCCGGGGAGCTGTTTTTT.

The chain has TRBV7-8 and TRBJ1-3; 9 positions match TRBD1. The germline gives CDR1 SGHVS, CDR2 FQNEAQ. V gave up 4 bases and J gave up 11 bases; unmatched junction bases: 12. This CDR3 has 15 residues. CDR3: CASSSDSYGQGPIYF. The CDR3 DNA is TGTGCCAGCAGCTCCGACTCGTACGGACAGGGGCCCATATATTTT.

The chain carries TRBV2 and TRBJ1-2, with 10 positions matching TRBD1. Trimming removed 8 bases from V and 7 bases from J; junction bases left unmatched: 4. From germline, CDR1 is SNHLY and CDR2 FYNNEI. CDR3 length: 12 residues. The CDR3 loop reads CASRDRGSGYTF. CDR3 coding DNA: TGTGCCAGCCGGGACAGGGGAAGTGGCTACACCTTC.

The DNA for the CDR3 is TGCAGTGCTAGAGGCCGGCTACTAGCGAGAGAGACCCAGTACTTC. Its protein is CSARGRLLARETQYF. The V gene is TRBV20-1, the J gene TRBJ2-5; TRBD2 matches at 7 bases. Germline CDR1 and CDR2: DFQATT and SNEGSKA (reference sequence). The CDR3 loop spans 15 amino acids. The J segment lost 4 bases and the V segment lost 1 base, leaving 9 bases of the junction unmatched.

This clonotype was seen a handful of times. The V gene is TRBV20-1, the J gene TRBJ2-1; perhaps TRBD2 as D (6 bases). Germline V gene lookup returns CDR1 DFQATT and CDR2 SNEGSKA (reference sequence). The CDR3 is 14 residues long. V lost 6 bases and J 2 bases, leaving 14 bases between the germline ends. The CDR3, as DNA: TGCAGTGCCCCGGGTAGCGGTACCTACAATGAGCAGTTCTTC. Its translation: CSAPGSGTYNEQFF.

Judged by abundance, this clonotype is medium-sized. V gene TRBV20-1 combines with J gene TRBJ2-5; TRBD1 matches 10 bases. The CDR3 runs 14 residues. The germline V gene encodes CDR1 DFQATT and CDR2 SNEGSKA (reference sequence). The trim removed 3 bases at V and 5 bases at J, leaving 6 bases unmatched. CDR3 nucleotide sequence: TGCAGTGCTAGGGGGACAGGGGTCGGGGAGACCCAGTACTTC. Translated, it gives CSARGTGVGETQYF.

This chain connects TRBV7-3 to TRBJ2-3, with D hard to call. Trimming stripped 1 base from V and 3 bases from J, with 11 bases between. The V gene's germline CDR1 is SGHTA and CDR2 FQGTGA. The CDR3 has 15 amino acids. CDR3 nucleotide sequence: TGTGCCAGCAGCTTAAACTCCCATGGGACAGATACGCAGTATTTT. This translates into CASSLNSHGTDTQYF.